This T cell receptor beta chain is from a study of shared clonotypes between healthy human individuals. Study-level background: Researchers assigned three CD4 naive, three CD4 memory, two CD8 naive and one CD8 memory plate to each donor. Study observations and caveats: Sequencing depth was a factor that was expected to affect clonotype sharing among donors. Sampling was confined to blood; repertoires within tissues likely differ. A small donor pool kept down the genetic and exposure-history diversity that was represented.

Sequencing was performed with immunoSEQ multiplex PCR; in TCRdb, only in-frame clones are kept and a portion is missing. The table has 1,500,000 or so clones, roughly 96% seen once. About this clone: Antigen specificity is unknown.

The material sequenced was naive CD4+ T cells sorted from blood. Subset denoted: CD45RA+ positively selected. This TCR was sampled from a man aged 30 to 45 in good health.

Here the CDR3 reads CASSLDFRQGSYNEQFF. CDR3 DNA: TGTGCCAGCAGCTTAGATTTTAGACAGGGGTCCTACAATGAGCAGTTCTTC. The chain couples TRBV7-2 to TRBJ2-1, with 8 bases identical to TRBD1. Germline CDR1 is SGHTA and CDR2 is FQGNSA. V lost 1 base, J lost 1 base, and 6 bases stayed unmatched. This CDR3 is 17 amino acids long. Full variable domain (missing parts from reference TRBV7-2 and TRBJ2-1): GAGVSQSPSNKVTEKGKDVELRCDPISGHTALYWYRQSLGQGLEFLIYFQGNSAPDKSGLPSDRFSAERTGGSVSTLTIQRTQQEDSAVYLCASSLDFRQGSYNEQFFGPGTRLTVL.